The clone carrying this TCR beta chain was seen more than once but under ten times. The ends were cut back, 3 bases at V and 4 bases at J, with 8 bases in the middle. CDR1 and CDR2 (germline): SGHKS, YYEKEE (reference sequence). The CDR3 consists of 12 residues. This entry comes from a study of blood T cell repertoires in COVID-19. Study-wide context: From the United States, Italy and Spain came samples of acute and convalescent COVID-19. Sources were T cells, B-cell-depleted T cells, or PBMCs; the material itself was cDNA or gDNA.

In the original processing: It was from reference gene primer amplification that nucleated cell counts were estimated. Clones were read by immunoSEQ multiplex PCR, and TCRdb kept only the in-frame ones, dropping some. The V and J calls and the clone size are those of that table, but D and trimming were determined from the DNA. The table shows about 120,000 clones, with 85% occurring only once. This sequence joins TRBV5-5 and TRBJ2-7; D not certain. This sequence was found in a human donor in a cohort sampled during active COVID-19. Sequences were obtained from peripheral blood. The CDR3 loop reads CASSSQTYEQYF. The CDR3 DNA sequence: TGTGCCAGCAGCTCACAAACATACGAGCAGTACTTC. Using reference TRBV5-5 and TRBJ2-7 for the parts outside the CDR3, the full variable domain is DAGVTQSPTHLIKTRGQQVTLRCSPISGHKSVSWYQQVLGQGPQFIFQYYEKEERGRGNFPDRFSARQFPNYSSELNVNALLLGDSALYLCASSSQTYEQYFGPGTRLTVT.